Below, 11 T cell receptor beta chains from the same sample are listed, as sequenced in a study of T cells in tumors after PD-1 blockade. TCRdb's copy holds only in-frame clones and misses some; the assay was immunoSEQ multiplex PCR. The table shows 10,000 to 15,000 clones, with about three fifths occurring only once. The source was tumor tissue, collected before anti-PD-1 treatment. The receptors come from a human donor with cutaneous squamous cell carcinoma.

This clone was seen more than once but under ten times. V gene TRBV6-5 combines with J gene TRBJ2-1, with TRBD1 matching over 7 bases. J gave up 8 bases and V 6 bases, and 10 bases lay outside the gene matches. This CDR3 comprises 14 residues. Germline values: CDR1 MNHEY, CDR2 SVGAGI. The CDR3 reads CASSDRDGADEQFF. The CDR3 DNA reads as TGTGCCAGCAGCGACAGGGATGGAGCTGATGAGCAGTTCTTC.

V gene TRBV7-8 combines with J gene TRBJ1-6; D unclear. Trimming removed 8 bases from V and 0 bases from J, with 5 bases in between. This CDR3 contains 13 residues. Germline lookup yields CDR1 SGHVS and CDR2 FQNEAQ. The CDR3 is CASVGSYNSPLHF. Written as DNA, the CDR3 is TGTGCCAGCGTGGGCTCCTATAATTCACCCCTCCACTTT.

The rearrangement links TRBV10-3 to TRBJ1-5, with D perhaps matching TRBD1 (5 bases). The CDR3 consists of 13 residues. Germline CDR1 is ENHRY and CDR2 is SYGVKD. The V gene lost 7 bases and the J gene lost 7 bases, with 14 bases spanning the gap. The CDR3 loop reads CAIKEGPRQPQHF. The CDR3 DNA is TGTGCCATCAAGGAGGGGCCAAGGCAGCCCCAGCATTTT.

The chain joins TRBV3-1 (or the pseudogene TRBV3-2) to TRBJ2-3; 7 positions agree with TRBD2. The CDR3 consists of 14 residues. From germline, CDR1 is LGHDT and CDR2 YNNKEL (reference sequence). The V and J ends lost 4 bases and 3 bases, in that order; junction bases with no gene match: 4. This CDR3 reads CASSLAGQTDTQYF. The CDR3 coding sequence is TGTGCCAGCAGCCTAGCGGGCCAGACAGATACGCAGTATTTT.

This clone appeared a few times. V and J are TRBV5-4 and TRBJ1-1, with D perhaps matching TRBD1 (5 bases). Trimming took off 1 base at V and 4 bases at J, with 17 bases between the two ends. Germline loops: CDR1 SGHNT, CDR2 YYREEE (reference sequence). The CDR3 spans 16 residues. This CDR3 is CASSLTGRGRGTEAFF. The CDR3 DNA reads TGTGCCAGCAGCTTGACGGGTCGGGGACGAGGCACTGAAGCTTTCTTT.

This clone appeared once. The chain recombines TRBV6-5 with TRBJ1-2, with D tentatively TRBD1 (6 bases). Germline V gives CDR1 MNHEY, CDR2 SVGAGI. The CDR3 runs to 13 residues. V lost 0 bases to trimming and J lost 7 bases, with 9 bases between them. CDR3 nucleotide sequence: TGTGCCAGCAGTTACTCGTCCAGGGGTGGCTACACCTTC. Translating it yields CASSYSSRGGYTF.

The chain is built from TRBV5-6 and TRBJ1-6, with 8 bases lining up with TRBD1. Per the germline V gene, CDR1 is SGHDT and CDR2 is YYEEEE. The J segment lost 0 bases and the V segment lost 3 bases, leaving 2 bases of the junction unmatched. The CDR3 extends over 16 amino acids. CDR3 bases: TGTGCCAGCAGCTGGACAGGGAGCTCCTATAATTCACCCCTCCACTTT. Encoded protein: CASSWTGSSYNSPLHF.

On this clone: This sample includes further DNA sequences coding for the same CDR3. This chain uses TRBV3-1 (or the pseudogene TRBV3-2) with TRBJ1-6; no clear D gene. Deletions cut 0 bases from V and 6 bases from J, with 6 bases between. Germline assignment: CDR1 LGHDT and CDR2 YNNKEL (reference sequence). The CDR3 is made up of 14 amino acids. CDR3 in DNA: TGTGCCAGCAGCCAAGAACCTATTAATTCACCCCTCCACTTT. Encoded protein: CASSQEPINSPLHF.

The CDR3 region is CASSLRRQGAVETQYF. The CDR3 coding sequence is TGTGCCAGCAGCTTGAGGCGACAGGGTGCCGTAGAGACCCAGTACTTC. The chain couples TRBV5-5 to TRBJ2-5; 7 bases agree with TRBD1. J was trimmed by 4 bases and V by 1 base; bases with no gene match: 10. Germline V gene data show CDR1 as SGHKS and CDR2 as YYEKEE (reference sequence). The CDR3 totals 16 residues.

CDR3 bases: TGTGCCAGCAGGAAGTTATGGACAGGGAGGGACTATGGCTACACCTTC. The encoded protein is CASRKLWTGRDYGYTF. The chain has TRBV2 and TRBJ1-2; 8 bases agree with TRBD1. The CDR3 extends over 16 amino acids. J lost 3 bases, V lost 6 bases, and 12 bases had no gene match. CDR1 and CDR2 from the germline V gene are SNHLY and FYNNEI.

The rearrangement joins TRBV9 to TRBJ2-3; 9 bases fit TRBD2. The J segment lost 4 bases and the V segment lost 4 bases, leaving 7 bases of the junction unmatched. The CDR3 is made up of 15 amino acids. Germline lookup yields CDR1 SGDLS and CDR2 YYNGEE. CDR3 in amino acids: CASSTAGGLSDTQYF. Here the CDR3 DNA reads TGTGCCAGCAGCACCGCGGGGGGGCTATCAGATACGCAGTATTTT.